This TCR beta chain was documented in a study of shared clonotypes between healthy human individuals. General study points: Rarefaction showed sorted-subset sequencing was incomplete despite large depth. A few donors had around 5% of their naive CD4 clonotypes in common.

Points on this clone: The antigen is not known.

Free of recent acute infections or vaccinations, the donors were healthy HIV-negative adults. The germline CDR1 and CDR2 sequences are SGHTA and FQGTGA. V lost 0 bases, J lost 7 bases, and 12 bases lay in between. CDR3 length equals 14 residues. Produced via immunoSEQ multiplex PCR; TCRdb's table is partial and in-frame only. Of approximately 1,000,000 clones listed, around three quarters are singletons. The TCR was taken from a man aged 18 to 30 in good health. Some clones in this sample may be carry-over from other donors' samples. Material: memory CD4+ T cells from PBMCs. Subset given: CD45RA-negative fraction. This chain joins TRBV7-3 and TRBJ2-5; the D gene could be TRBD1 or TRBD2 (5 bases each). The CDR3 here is CASSLTGGPGTQYF. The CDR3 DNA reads TGTGCCAGCAGCTTAACTGGGGGACCGGGGACCCAGTACTTC.